This TCR beta chain stems from a study of cytomegalovirus exposure and HLA in healthy donors. General study results and limits: The study flagged 150 to 200 TCR beta chains as cytomegalovirus-associated. Within the 120 or so validation repertoires, first-cohort TCR clusters tended to co-occur, according to a later analysis. With high specificity and sensitivity, the classifier reportedly diagnosed cytomegalovirus status.

Profiling relied on immunoSEQ multiplex PCR, and the TCRdb table lists in-frame clones only, not all of them. The sample includes approximately 71,000 clones, about 90% of them seen just once. In germline, CDR1 is ENHRY, CDR2 SYGVKD. J lost 5 bases, V lost 4 bases, and 6 bases had no gene match. The CDR3 spans 14 residues. Comments on this clone: What it binds is unknown.

The sequenced material came from PBMCs. The clonotype originates from a man aged 18 to 29 in good health and CMV-seronegative. V is TRBV10-3 and J is TRBJ2-3; TRBD2 matches at 7 bases. The CDR3 DNA reads as TGTGCCATCAGTGGAGGGAGGGACGGAGATACGCAGTATTTT. Its protein product is CAISGGRDGDTQYF.